This is a list of T cell receptor beta chains from one sample in a study of blood T cell repertoires in COVID-19. The protocol was immunoSEQ multiplex PCR, while the TCRdb copy is restricted to in-frame clones and leaves out a portion. The sample comprises some 380,000 clones, about 80% of which are singletons, and about 1% rests with the top ten. Sequencing was done on a sample of peripheral blood. These receptors all stem from a human donor with acute or convalescent COVID-19. The donor label of this sample is uncertain. Each CDR3 is given with its conserved first and last residue. D genes are given only for firm matches. Only some rows state a clone size, as once, few, many or a class for expanded clones.

CDR3aa	CDR3nt	abundance	len	d_gene	v_gene	j_gene
CASSRGGATNEKLFF	TGTGCCAGCAGCCGGGGGGGCGCAACTAATGAAAAACTGTTTTTT	NA	15	NA	TRBV3-1/TRBV3-2	TRBJ1-4
CASSPSIDSLNTGELFF	TGTGCCAGCAGTCCCTCCATTGACAGCCTGAACACCGGGGAGCTGTTTTTT	NA	17	NA	TRBV27	TRBJ2-2
CASSELRTDYLNTEAFF	TGTGCCAGCAGTGAATTGAGAACAGATTATTTGAACACTGAAGCTTTCTTT	NA	17	NA	TRBV6-1	TRBJ1-1
CASSEGRKADEAFF	TGTGCCAGCAGTGAAGGGAGGAAGGCCGATGAAGCTTTCTTT	few	14	NA	TRBV6-1	TRBJ1-1
CASSQTGQGAAGYTF	TGTGCCAGCAGCCAAACGGGACAGGGGGCGGCAGGCTACACCTTC	NA	15	TRBD1	TRBV7-8	TRBJ1-2
CASRGAGTAEEKLFF	TGTGCCAGCAGGGGGGCCGGGACAGCGGAGGAAAAACTGTTTTTT	NA	15	TRBD1	TRBV6-6	TRBJ1-4
CASSYRAGGTYEQYF	TGTGCCAGCAGTTACAGGGCGGGGGGGACCTACGAGCAGTACTTC	NA	15	TRBD2	TRBV6-5	TRBJ2-7
CASSLVSGVSYNEQFF	TGTGCCAGCAGCTTAGTCTCGGGAGTCTCGTACAATGAGCAGTTCTTC	NA	16	NA	TRBV7-9	TRBJ2-1
CASSLVGPVGNTIYF	TGCGCCAGCAGCTTGGTGGGGCCAGTAGGAAACACCATATATTTT	NA	15	NA	TRBV5-1	TRBJ1-3
CASSPLDGKNYGYTF	TGTGCCAGCTCACCCCTCGACGGGAAGAACTATGGCTACACCTTC	NA	15	NA	TRBV18	TRBJ1-2
CASSWFLAGSSYEQYF	TGTGCCAGCAGCTGGTTTCTAGCGGGAAGCTCCTACGAGCAGTACTTC	many	16	TRBD2	TRBV5-8	TRBJ2-7
CASWRGSGFTDTQYF	TGTGCCAGCTGGCGGGGTAGCGGATTCACAGATACGCAGTATTTT	NA	15	NA	TRBV2	TRBJ2-3
CASSPKLGATEAFF	TGTGCCAGCTCACCGAAATTGGGGGCCACTGAAGCTTTCTTT	NA	14	NA	TRBV18	TRBJ1-1
CASSLTDLYGYTF	TGTGCCAGCAGCTTGACTGACCTCTATGGCTACACCTTC	NA	13	NA	TRBV11-2	TRBJ1-2
CASSSTGLATDTQYF	TGCGCCAGCAGTTCAACGGGGTTGGCTACAGATACGCAGTATTTT	NA	15	NA	TRBV5-1	TRBJ2-3
CASSSPAGGGNQPQHF	TGTGCCAGCAGTTCGCCCGCGGGGGGAGGCAATCAGCCCCAGCATTTT	once	16	NA	TRBV28	TRBJ1-5
CASSTPPGGRETQYF	TGTGCCAGCAGCACGCCCCCAGGGGGCAGGGAGACCCAGTACTTC	NA	15	TRBD1	TRBV11-2	TRBJ2-5
CASSVEVRGETQYF	TGTGCCAGCAGCGTAGAAGTCAGAGGAGAGACCCAGTACTTC	NA	14	NA	TRBV9	TRBJ2-5
CASIRTGVFTEAFF	TGTGCCAGCATCCGGACAGGGGTCTTCACTGAAGCTTTCTTT	NA	14	TRBD1	TRBV25-1	TRBJ1-1
CAISFSGPTGHEQYF	TGTGCCATCAGTTTCAGTGGGCCGACAGGGCACGAGCAGTACTTC	NA	15	TRBD1	TRBV10-3	TRBJ2-7
CASGTGARDGYTF	TGTGCCAGCGGAACAGGGGCGCGGGATGGCTACACCTTC	few	13	TRBD1	TRBV6-5	TRBJ1-2
CASSFDRVGGNTIYF	TGTGCCAGCAGTTTCGACAGGGTAGGCGGAAACACCATATATTTT	NA	15	TRBD1	TRBV2	TRBJ1-3
CASSLVMGYTF	TGTGCCAGCAGCTTAGTAATGGGCTACACCTTC	NA	11	NA	TRBV11-2	TRBJ1-2
CASSLATEEELFF	TGTGCCAGCAGCTTAGCGACGGAGGAGGAGCTGTTTTTT	NA	13	NA	TRBV7-8	TRBJ2-2
CASSSLAGVAGELFF	TGTGCCAGCAGCTCCTTAGCGGGGGTTGCCGGGGAGCTGTTTTTT	NA	15	TRBD2	TRBV7-9	TRBJ2-2
CASTTQARRNQPQHF	TGTGCCAGCACCACACAAGCACGGCGGAATCAGCCCCAGCATTTT	few	15	NA	TRBV2	TRBJ1-5
CASSPGTGRGYTF	TGTGCCAGCAGTCCGGGGACAGGGCGTGGCTACACCTTC	NA	13	TRBD1	TRBV12-3/TRBV12-4	TRBJ1-2
CASSVAGAPGNTIYF	TGTGCCAGCAGTGTAGCGGGGGCACCTGGAAACACCATATATTTT	NA	15	NA	TRBV6-1	TRBJ1-3
CASSTGGPLPLFF	TGTGCCAGCAGTACAGGGGGCCCCCTCCCGCTGTTTTTT	NA	13	TRBD1	TRBV6-5	TRBJ2-2
CASSPIGPTGETQYF	TGTGCCAGCAGCCCCATTGGCCCTACGGGAGAGACCCAGTACTTC	NA	15	NA	TRBV7-6	TRBJ2-5
CASSQEGGKANQPQHF	TGTGCCAGCAGCCAAGAGGGAGGGAAGGCCAATCAGCCCCAGCATTTT	many	16	NA	TRBV4-2	TRBJ1-5
CASSTTGPIGNTIYF	TGTGCCAGTAGCACAACAGGGCCGATTGGAAACACCATATATTTT	NA	15	NA	TRBV19	TRBJ1-3
CASKHAGLREQYF	TGTGCCAGCAAGCACGCCGGGTTGCGCGAGCAGTACTTC	NA	13	NA	TRBV6-5	TRBJ2-7
CASSYTGQRRVSPLHF	TGTGCCAGCAGCTACACAGGGCAAAGAAGGGTTTCACCCCTCCACTTT	NA	16	NA	TRBV5-6	TRBJ1-6
CASSLYPRDSGSDGEQYF	TGTGCCAGCAGCCTTTACCCTCGCGATAGCGGGAGTGACGGCGAGCAGTACTTC	NA	18	TRBD2	TRBV7-2	TRBJ2-7
CASSLAGGSGANVLTF	TGCGCCAGCAGCTTGGCCGGCGGTTCTGGGGCCAACGTCCTGACTTTC	NA	16	NA	TRBV5-1	TRBJ2-6
CASSNSNSPLHF	TGTGCCAGCAGTAACAGCAATTCACCCCTCCACTTT	NA	12	NA	TRBV6-6	TRBJ1-6
CATARAHEQYF	TGTGCCACCGCCAGGGCCCACGAGCAGTACTTC	NA	11	NA	TRBV7-9	TRBJ2-7
CASSLAGGGAFF	TGTGCCAGCAGCTTAGCAGGCGGGGGGGCTTTCTTT	NA	12	NA	TRBV11-2	TRBJ1-1
CASSPGRVPNEKLFF	TGTGCCAGCAGCCCGGGCAGGGTCCCAAATGAAAAACTGTTTTTT	NA	15	NA	TRBV7-7	TRBJ1-4
CASSPRHGGQANTEAFF	TGCGCCAGCAGCCCAAGACATGGGGGACAGGCGAACACTGAAGCTTTCTTT	NA	17	TRBD1	TRBV5-1	TRBJ1-1
CASSETGMGSGEAFF	TGTGCCAGCAGTGAAACAGGGATGGGTTCCGGTGAAGCTTTCTTT	NA	15	NA	TRBV2	TRBJ1-1
CASSYPLGQGETPLHF	TGTGCCAGCAGTTATCCCTTGGGACAGGGGGAAACACCCCTCCACTTT	NA	16	TRBD1	TRBV6-5	TRBJ1-6
CASSLISGSNSPLHF	TGTGCCAGCAGCTTAATTTCAGGGTCCAATTCACCCCTCCACTTT	NA	15	NA	TRBV7-9	TRBJ1-6
CASSIRRNEKLFF	TGTGCCAGTAGTATCCGCAGGAATGAAAAACTGTTTTTT	NA	13	NA	TRBV19	TRBJ1-4
CASRAGGRYNEQFF	TGTGCCAGCAGGGCGGGCGGGCGGTACAATGAGCAGTTCTTC	NA	14	NA	TRBV6-5	TRBJ2-1
CASSQTQEGYTF	TGTGCCAGCAGTCAGACACAGGAAGGCTACACCTTC	NA	12	NA	TRBV7-9	TRBJ1-2
CASSRGGPTDTQYF	TGTGCCAGTAGTAGGGGGGGGCCTACAGATACGCAGTATTTT	NA	14	NA	TRBV19	TRBJ2-3
CASSPGLNYEQYF	TGTGCCAGCAGCCCTGGACTAAACTACGAGCAGTACTTC	NA	13	NA	TRBV12-3/TRBV12-4	TRBJ2-7
CASSPGAGGKNIQYF	TGTGCCAGCAGCCCTGGGGCGGGGGGGAAAAACATTCAGTACTTC	NA	15	TRBD2	TRBV7-9	TRBJ2-4
CAWSRGSTTPMNTEAFF	TGTGCCTGGAGTCGAGGGTCGACCACCCCGATGAACACTGAAGCTTTCTTT	NA	17	NA	TRBV30	TRBJ1-1
CASRGGGPKETQYF	TGTGCCAGCCGAGGGGGGGGACCGAAAGAGACCCAGTACTTC	NA	14	NA	TRBV6-1	TRBJ2-5
CASSLSLAGGPEQYF	TGTGCCAGCAGCTTAAGTCTAGCGGGAGGGCCGGAGCAGTACTTC	NA	15	TRBD2	TRBV7-2	TRBJ2-7
CASSFGTVTYNEQFF	TGTGCCAGCAGCTTCGGGACAGTTACCTACAATGAGCAGTTCTTC	NA	15	TRBD1	TRBV11-3	TRBJ2-1
CASTAAGLLYEQYF	TGTGCCAGTACCGCGGCGGGGCTCCTCTACGAGCAGTACTTC	NA	14	NA	TRBV28	TRBJ2-7
CASNIQGYQPQHF	TGTGCCAGCAATATCCAGGGATATCAGCCCCAGCATTTT	NA	13	NA	TRBV2	TRBJ1-5
CASSLGGSWTEAFF	TGCGCCAGCAGCTTAGGGGGAAGTTGGACTGAAGCTTTCTTT	few	14	NA	TRBV5-1	TRBJ1-1
CASTQNTEAFF	TGTGCCAGCACCCAGAACACTGAAGCTTTCTTT	once	11	NA	TRBV12-3/TRBV12-4	TRBJ1-1
CASNSNYGYTF	TGTGCCAGCAACAGTAACTATGGCTACACCTTC	NA	11	NA	TRBV6-5	TRBJ1-2
CASSLGHWGTSRNTGELFF	TGCGCCAGCAGCCTGGGACATTGGGGGACTAGCAGGAACACCGGGGAGCTGTTTTTT	NA	19	TRBD2	TRBV5-1	TRBJ2-2